Listed below are T cell receptor beta chains from one sample, sequenced in a study of PD-1 blockade in classical Hodgkin lymphoma. The repertoire was sequenced with immunoSEQ multiplex PCR; TCRdb's copy has only in-frame clones and lacks some. The sample lists nearly 25,000 clones, roughly three quarters occurring once. The source was peripheral blood mononuclear cells (PBMCs), collected at baseline. The source of these receptors is a human donor with classical Hodgkin lymphoma. Each CDR3 is given without its conserved first and last residue.

j_call	v_call	cdr3_aa
TRBJ2-7	TRBV30	AWNRDSSYEQY
TRBJ2-3	TRBV27	ASRSTGLYTDTQY
TRBJ2-5	TRBV5-4	ASSSTGIKETQY
TRBJ2-5	TRBV11-2	ASSPQETQY
TRBJ1-1	TRBV11-2	ASSLAGGRTEAF
TRBJ2-1	TRBV30	AWSVQGVVEQF
TRBJ2-1	TRBV6-5	ASNKYRGQYNEQF
TRBJ2-7	TRBV7-8	ASSRTSGGSEQY
TRBJ1-3	TRBV7-8	ASSLSRRGISPISGNTIY
TRBJ2-5	TRBV6-5	ASSYLWGLEETQY
TRBJ2-6	TRBV19	ASSVQRESVAGANVLT
TRBJ2-3	TRBV28	ASSLSTDTQY
TRBJ2-2	TRBV11-2	ASSFRTVTGELF
TRBJ1-6	TRBV27	ASRAYNSPLH
TRBJ1-1	TRBV2	ASSPDRARYTEAF
TRBJ1-3	TRBV19	ASSYLQGSGNTIY
TRBJ1-6	TRBV5-6	ASSNWGVNNSPLH
TRBJ2-2	TRBV18	ASSPYPLNTGELF
TRBJ1-4	TRBV7-2	ASSPTGNSNEKLF
TRBJ2-5	TRBV5-4	ASSLRAGSPQETQY
TRBJ2-1	TRBV30	AWGKLNSYNEQF
TRBJ2-2	TRBV6-6	ASSYSRTGSGELF